The clone carrying this T cell receptor beta chain occurred a few times. Its antigen is currently unknown. A template switching step contributed a universal primer site, while unique molecular identifiers were present in the cDNA. TCRdb reprocessed the 5' RACE reads via MiXCR and lists one record per CDR3 protein. The repertoire holds some 250,000 distinct CDR3 sequences, with roughly 13% as singletons. Unmatched junction bases numbered 8, after V lost 0 bases and J lost 5 bases. Germline values: CDR1 GTSNPN, CDR2 SVGIG (reference sequence). The CDR3 sequence is 15 residues long. This sample is drawn from a study of identical twins. General study results and limits: Insertions were fewer in abundant cord blood beta clonotypes, whereas memory repertoires showed none of this pattern. There was more out-of-frame TCR alpha sharing in monozygotic twins than models estimated. Out-of-frame alpha sequences that twins shared showed excess low generation probability.

The same data also contributed to another study, on yellow fever vaccine responses in identical twins.

Sequenced input: memory (CD45RO+) T cells sorted from blood. This chain joins TRBV30 and TRBJ1-1; the match to TRBD1 covers 8 bases. The TCR comes from a woman between 18 and 29 years old in good health. The CDR3: CAWSVAGRGLTEAFF. In nucleotides, the CDR3 is TGTGCCTGGAGTGTAGCAGGCAGGGGGCTTACTGAAGCTTTCTTT.